The text below deals with one T cell receptor beta chain. What it binds is unknown. The sample belongs to a study of human T cells and chemical hapten exposure. Study-level background: Patients, a majority of them female, were diagnosed with alopecia areata, totalis or universalis. Study-level points and caveats: Expanded TCRs grouped into significantly more large CDR3 similarity clusters than controls produced.

Via MiXCR, TCRdb re-called the RACE reads, giving one row per CDR3 protein. The table has around 150,000 distinct CDR3 sequences, around 30% seen once. The time point was: patch test 3, about 24 weeks after DPC sensitization. Treatment reported: therapeutic diphenylcyclopropenone sensitization with weekly scalp DPC. In every case, blood was obtained before the patch test was applied. Unfractionated whole blood yielded the extracted total RNA. The TCR originated in a woman aged 18-29 years with alopecia areata. Some clones in this sample may be carry-over from other donors' samples. The source material was whole blood, sampled in connection with sensitization to the hapten diphenylcyclopropenone (DPC).

CDR3 in DNA: TGCAGTGCTAGAGTGGTACTAGCGGGAGGGCTCGAGCAGTTCTTC. It translates to CSARVVLAGGLEQFF. The chain has TRBV20-1 and TRBJ2-1, with 13 nucleotides matching TRBD2. The CDR3 contains 15 residues. V dropped 1 base and J dropped 10; count of bases not matched to a gene: 7. Germline V gene sequence: CDR1 DFQATT, CDR2 SNEGSKA (reference sequence).